The 24 T cell receptor beta chains below all came from one sample that was sequenced in a study of blood T cell repertoires in COVID-19. The repertoire was sequenced with immunoSEQ multiplex PCR; TCRdb's copy has only in-frame clones and lacks some. The sample lists roughly 130,000 clones; approximately 81% were seen once. The sequencing input was peripheral blood. These receptors all come from a woman aged 25 to 39 who had recovered from COVID-19.

This chain links TRBV6-5 with TRBJ1-2; D is unclear. Trimming cost V 6 bases and J 7 bases, with 12 bases left between them. CDR3 length: 12 residues. The germline V gene encodes CDR1 MNHEY and CDR2 SVGAGI. The DNA of the CDR3 is TGTGCCAGCAGCCGAGAGCCTGGTGGCTACACCTTC. Translation gives CASSREPGGYTF.

The rearrangement joins TRBV7-3 to TRBJ2-5; TRBD2 matches at 7 bases. The germline CDR1 and CDR2 sequences are SGHTA and FQGTGA. With 0 bases clipped from V and 3 bases from J, the junction kept 7 bases outside the gene matches. CDR3 length: 16 amino acids. CDR3 sequence: CASSLTSGELKETQYF. The CDR3 DNA sequence: TGTGCCAGCAGCTTAACGAGCGGGGAGCTAAAAGAGACCCAGTACTTC.

The V call is TRBV28, the J call TRBJ1-1; TRBD1 is a possible D gene (5 bases). V was pared by 1 base and J by 0 bases, with 9 bases between. Germline lookup yields CDR1 MDHEN and CDR2 SYDVKM. The CDR3 is 15 residues long. CDR3 amino acids: CASSLSQALNTEAFF. CDR3 nucleotides: TGTGCCAGCAGTTTATCACAGGCTCTGAACACTGAAGCTTTCTTT.

This chain uses TRBV5-5 with TRBJ1-2; unclear D gene. Trimming took off 3 bases at V and 8 bases at J, with 20 bases between the two ends. CDR3 length equals 15 residues. Looked up from germline, CDR1 is SGHKS and CDR2 is YYEKEE (reference sequence). CDR3 DNA: TGTGCCAGCAGCTCACCCCCGGAGTCAAGGAACGGCTACACCTTC. Protein product: CASSSPPESRNGYTF.

V is TRBV29-1 and J is TRBJ1-1; TRBD1 agrees at 10 bases. The CDR3 is made up of 16 amino acids. V gave up 1 base and J gave up 5 bases; unmatched junction bases: 10. Germline V gene sequence: CDR1 SQVTM, CDR2 ANQGSEA. The CDR3 protein is CSVEGGRTGGRTEAFF. CDR3 DNA: TGCAGCGTTGAAGGCGGCCGGACAGGGGGGAGGACTGAAGCTTTCTTT.

The CDR3 loop reads CASSRTGKKANYGYTF. The DNA of the CDR3 is TGTGCCAGCTCCCGGACAGGGAAAAAAGCTAACTATGGCTACACCTTC. The chain carries TRBV11-2 and TRBJ1-2, with TRBD1 matching over 8 bases. Germline assignment: CDR1 SGHAT and CDR2 FQNNGV. CDR3 length: 16 residues. V shed 8 bases and J 0 bases; nucleotides not matched to a gene: 11.

The CDR3 DNA follows: TGTGCCATCAGTGATGGGGGGGGCACAGATACGCAGTATTTT. It specifies CAISDGGGTDTQYF. V usage is TRBV10-3 and J usage is TRBJ2-3; 7 bases align to TRBD2. V lost 3 bases, J lost 1 base, and 1 base stayed unmatched. CDR3 size: 14 residues. Per germline, CDR1 ENHRY and CDR2 SYGVKD.

The V gene is TRBV5-1, the J gene TRBJ2-4; 9 bases align to TRBD1. Germline V CDR1 and CDR2: SGHRS, YFSETQ. V shed 1 base and J 1 base; nucleotides not matched to a gene: 3. CDR3 size: 16 residues. This chain's CDR3 is CASSLIQGAAKNIQYF. CDR3 nucleotide sequence: TGCGCCAGCAGCTTGATACAGGGGGCGGCCAAAAACATTCAGTACTTC. Complete variable domain (other parts from reference TRBV5-1 and TRBJ2-4): KAGVTQTPRYLIKTRGQQVTLSCSPISGHRSVSWYQQTPGQGLQFLFEYFSETQRNKGNFPGRFSGRQFSNSRSEMNVSTLELGDSALYLCASSLIQGAAKNIQYFGAGTRLSVL.

This rearrangement joins TRBV11-3 to TRBJ2-3, with TRBD1 matching 11 bases. The length of the CDR3 is 16 residues. CDR1 and CDR2 from the germline V gene are SGHNT and YENEEA. Trimming removed 5 bases from V and 4 bases from J; junction bases left unmatched: 8. The CDR3 reads CASSRTRTGGADTQYF. The DNA for the CDR3 is TGTGCCAGCAGCCGGACCAGGACAGGGGGCGCAGATACGCAGTATTTT.

The V gene is TRBV19, the J gene TRBJ2-7; possible D gene TRBD2, 6 bases. This CDR3 is built from 15 residues. The ends were cut back, 5 bases at V and 0 bases at J, with 14 bases in the middle. Germline CDR1 reads LNHDA; CDR2 reads SQIVND (reference sequence). CDR3 bases: TGTGCCAGTAGTCTCCGGGCGGGGCACTCCTACGAGCAGTACTTC. Translating it yields CASSLRAGHSYEQYF. Using reference TRBV19 and TRBJ2-7 for the parts outside the CDR3, the full variable domain is DGGITQSPKYLFRKEGQNVTLSCEQNLNHDAMYWYRQDPGQGLRLIYYSQIVNDFQKGDIAEGYSVSREKKESFPLTVTSAQKNPTAFYLCASSLRAGHSYEQYFGPGTRLTVT.

V and J are TRBV7-2 and TRBJ2-3; D is uncertain. CDR3 length: 14 amino acids. Trimming took off 2 bases at V and 4 bases at J, with 10 bases between the two ends. Germline V gene data show CDR1 as SGHTA and CDR2 as FQGNSA. The CDR3 protein is CASSLITSSDTQYF. As DNA, the CDR3 is TGTGCCAGCAGCTTAATAACCAGTTCAGATACGCAGTATTTT. The entire variable domain, with the rest obtained from reference TRBV7-2 and TRBJ2-3, is as follows: GAGVSQSPSNKVTEKGKDVELRCDPISGHTALYWYRQSLGQGLEFLIYFQGNSAPDKSGLPSDRFSAERTGGSVSTLTIQRTQQEDSAVYLCASSLITSSDTQYFGPGTRLTVL.

The V gene is TRBV7-3, the J gene TRBJ2-7; TRBD1 might be the D (7 bases). Trimming pared 5 bases from V and 4 bases from J, leaving 21 bases between. The CDR3 extends over 16 amino acids. CDR1 SGHTA and CDR2 FQGTGA come from the germline V gene. The chain's CDR3 is CASSLRPKAGGYEQYF. The CDR3, as DNA: TGTGCCAGCAGCCTTCGTCCGAAGGCAGGGGGGTACGAGCAGTACTTC.

The J gene is TRBJ1-1, the V gene TRBV7-9; TRBD1 aligns across 7 bases. This CDR3 spans 13 amino acids. CDR1 is SEHNR and CDR2 is FQNEAQ in the germline V gene (reference sequence). The trim removed 4 bases at V and 5 bases at J, leaving 4 bases unmatched. The CDR3 nucleotides are TGTGCCAGCAGCTCTTCGACAGGGACTGAAGCTTTCTTT. Its translation is CASSSSTGTEAFF.

V gene TRBV11-2 combines with J gene TRBJ2-7, with TRBD1 matching over 9 bases. J was trimmed by 2 bases and V by 1 base; bases with no gene match: 9. This CDR3 contains 17 residues. Looked up from germline, CDR1 is SGHAT and CDR2 is FQNNGV. The CDR3 here is CASSLAPGQGSAYEQYF. CDR3 sequence (DNA): TGTGCCAGCAGCTTAGCGCCGGGACAGGGTAGTGCCTACGAGCAGTACTTC.

This clone was recorded a few times. The chain has TRBV5-1 and TRBJ1-3; no clear D. The CDR3 is 14 residues long. Germline V gene sequence: CDR1 SGHRS, CDR2 YFSETQ. Trimming cost V 2 bases and J 1 base, with 7 bases left between them. CDR3 in DNA: TGCGCCAGCAGCTTAACTTTATCTGGAAACACCATATATTTT. Residues: CASSLTLSGNTIYF. The full variable domain, completed using reference TRBV5-1 and TRBJ1-3, is KAGVTQTPRYLIKTRGQQVTLSCSPISGHRSVSWYQQTPGQGLQFLFEYFSETQRNKGNFPGRFSGRQFSNSRSEMNVSTLELGDSALYLCASSLTLSGNTIYFGEGSWLTVV.

The chain combines TRBV15 with TRBJ2-4; a possible D gene is TRBD1 (6 bases). Trimming shortened V by 5 bases and J by 4 bases, and 15 bases separated the two germline ends. The CDR3 is made up of 15 amino acids. In germline, CDR1 is LNHNV, CDR2 YYDKDF (reference sequence). As DNA, the CDR3 is TGTGCCACCAGCCAACTACAGGGCACTAAAAACATTCAGTACTTC. Translated, it gives CATSQLQGTKNIQYF.

The CDR3 loop reads CASSTGGGQPQHF. The CDR3 DNA reads TGTGCCAGCAGTACAGGGGGCGGTCAGCCCCAGCATTTT. The V and J genes are TRBV6-5 and TRBJ1-5, with TRBD1 matching 9 bases. The CDR3 has 13 residues. Germline CDR1 and CDR2: MNHEY and SVGAGI. The ends lost 5 bases at V and 6 bases at J; junction bases unmatched: 2.

CDR3: CASSPEGTSGGATTDTQYF. The CDR3 DNA is TGCGCCAGCAGCCCGGAAGGGACTAGCGGGGGGGCAACCACAGATACGCAGTATTTT. The chain carries TRBV5-1 and TRBJ2-3; 16 bases are a match to TRBD2. This CDR3 comprises 19 residues. The trim removed 4 bases at V and 2 bases at J, leaving 10 bases unmatched. Germline V CDR1 and CDR2: SGHRS, YFSETQ.

This chain uses TRBV7-9 with TRBJ1-1, with 9 bases that match TRBD1. The CDR3 sequence is 18 residues long. The germline V gene encodes CDR1 SEHNR and CDR2 FQNEAQ (reference sequence). J was trimmed by 6 bases and V by 7 bases; bases with no gene match: 21. The CDR3 DNA reads TGTGCCAGCAACTCACTGAATGAGCCTAACAGGGGGCCGGCTGAAGCTTTCTTT. Translation gives CASNSLNEPNRGPAEAFF. Based on the CDR3 plus reference TRBV7-9 and TRBJ1-1, the full variable domain is DTGVSQNPRHKITKRGQNVTFRCDPISEHNRLYWYRQTLGQGPEFLTYFQNEAQLEKSRLLSDRFSAERPKGSFSTLEIQRTEQGDSAMYLCASNSLNEPNRGPAEAFFGQGTRLTVV.

V and J are TRBV29-1 and TRBJ1-2, with D uncertain. The CDR3 loop spans 12 amino acids. The germline V gene encodes CDR1 SQVTM and CDR2 ANQGSEA. V lost 3 bases and J 4 bases, leaving 9 bases between the germline ends. CDR3 DNA sequence: TGCAGCGTTGAGGAGGGAGTCTATGGCTACACCTTC. This gives the protein CSVEEGVYGYTF.

In DNA, the CDR3 is TGTGCCAGCAGTTTGTCGGCTAACTATGGCTACACCTTC. It encodes CASSLSANYGYTF. V is TRBV27 and J is TRBJ1-2; D call uncertain. The CDR3 extends over 13 amino acids. Germline V gene lookup returns CDR1 MNHEY and CDR2 SMNVEV (reference sequence). V lost 3 bases and J 0 bases, leaving 5 bases between the germline ends.

The count of this clone is one. The gene calls are TRBV29-1 and TRBJ1-2; maybe TRBD1 (5 bases). From germline, CDR1 is SQVTM and CDR2 ANQGSEA. CDR3 size: 11 residues. Deletions cut 4 bases from V and 8 bases from J, with 11 bases between. The CDR3 region is CSVGGAQGYTF. The CDR3 nucleotides read TGCAGCGTTGGCGGGGCTCAGGGCTACACCTTC.

This clone was picked up one time. V is TRBV4-1 and J is TRBJ2-7, with 13 bases fitting TRBD2. Germline V gene lookup returns CDR1 MGHRA and CDR2 YSYEKL. There are 15 residues in the CDR3. V was pared by 3 bases and J by 2 bases, with 1 base of the junction left unmatched. The DNA for the CDR3 is TGCGCCAGCAGCCAGGGACTAGCGGGGCCCTACGAGCAGTACTTC. It is translated as CASSQGLAGPYEQYF.

The genes are TRBV30 and TRBJ2-5; tentatively, D is TRBD2 (6 bases). Germline V gene lookup returns CDR1 GTSNPN and CDR2 SVGIG (reference sequence). CDR3 length equals 14 residues. The V end lost 0 bases, the J end lost 5 bases, and 13 bases lay between the germline ends. DNA of the CDR3: TGTGCCTGGAGTGTGGGGGGAAGTGTGGAGACCCAGTACTTC. This sequence encodes CAWSVGGSVETQYF.